This section outlines one T cell receptor beta chain sequence together with its context. This may be a read error: a much more frequent sequence differs by one nucleotide. RNA transcripts were the template for amplifying TCR beta CDR3 regions. A first-round RT-PCR of the TCR CDR3 used the HTBI primer set. TCRdb processed the multiplex PCR reads anew with MiXCR; each CDR3 protein has one entry. The sample yields about 560,000 distinct CDR3 sequences, around 46% seen once. These data come from a study of T cells in Graves' hyperthyroidism and ophthalmopathy. The source of this sequence is a woman aged 18-29 years with Graves' hyperthyroidism. The material sequenced was peripheral blood or thyroid tissue (not recorded which).

The CDR3 loop reads CAVSENGGGGNQPQHF. The CDR3 DNA follows: TGTGCCGTCAGTGAGAATGGGGGCGGCGGCAATCAGCCCCAGCATTTT. This chain links TRBV12-3 or TRBV12-4 with TRBJ1-5; possibly TRBD1 for D (6 bases). The CDR3 extends over 16 amino acids. Trimming left V 11 bases short and J 2 bases short, with 22 bases between.